A single count supports the clone carrying this T cell receptor beta chain. This entry belongs to a study of blood T cell repertoires in COVID-19. The CDR3 totals 16 residues. Losses at the gene ends were 4 bases for V and 5 bases for J; bases not matched to a gene: 5. The germline V gene has CDR1 KGHDR and CDR2 SFDVKD. Sequenced by immunoSEQ multiplex PCR; TCRdb stores in-frame clones only, minus some. The data hold roughly 70,000 clones, with about 87% observed a single time. The genes are TRBV24-1 and TRBJ2-3, with 13 positions matching TRBD2. Material for sequencing was peripheral blood. The clonotype comes from a woman older than 75 with active COVID-19. The CDR3 region is CATSETSGRLVDTQYF. In DNA form, the CDR3 reads TGTGCCACCAGTGAGACTAGCGGGAGGCTGGTAGATACGCAGTATTTT.